The source of this T cell receptor (beta chain) is a study of vaccination and CD4 T cells after COVID-19. Study in general: Convalescent donors totaled six males and four females, including two who were Hispanic. Control cultures received a CEFX pool, an HIV-1 Nef pool, or no peptide.

CD4+ T cells that had been cultured provided DNA sequenced with the Oncomine TCR Beta short-read assay. It was from cultured CD4+ T cells that genomic DNA was extracted. One entry per CDR3 protein, called by TCRdb with MiXCR from the PCR reads. The sample lists about 24,000 distinct CDR3 sequences; under 50% were seen once. This clonotype has more than one count but fewer than ten. As yet, its antigen is unknown. The CDR3 has 16 residues. Trimming cost V 5 bases and J 8 bases; bases outside gene matches: 14. Looked up from germline, CDR1 is SGHTA and CDR2 is FQGNSA. Noted time point: late sampling 161 to 241 days after vaccination in a few convalescent patients. Treatment: approximately 9-day PBMC culture with coronavirus spike peptide pools or control peptides (ViraFEST assay).

The sample in question was CD4+ T cells from blood, cultured in vitro, obtained about 7 months after SARS-CoV-2 vaccination. The receptor was isolated from a human donor who had recovered from COVID-19. J is TRBJ2-1 and V is TRBV7-2; 8 positions agree with TRBD2. CDR3 protein: CASSPPSGGQSYEQFF. DNA for the CDR3: TGTGCCAGCAGCCCACCCAGCGGGGGTCAGTCATATGAGCAGTTCTTC.